This note documents a single TCR beta chain sequence. Clones were read by immunoSEQ multiplex PCR, and TCRdb kept only the in-frame ones, dropping some. The sample contains about 310,000 clones, around four fifths of which appear only once. This entry belongs to a study of cytotoxic CD8 clonotypes in ibrutinib-treated CLL. As for the study in general: The patients, about ten relapsed/refractory and roughly 15 treatment-naive, included about 18 who were IGHV unmutated.

The J segment lost 7 bases and the V segment lost 6 bases, leaving 9 bases of the junction unmatched. The CDR3 consists of 14 residues. Germline CDR1 is LNHDA and CDR2 is SQIVND (reference sequence). Sequencing used PBMCs, obtained before ibrutinib treatment. The source of this sequence is a human donor with chronic lymphocytic leukemia. The chain uses TRBV19 and TRBJ1-2, with 9 nucleotides matching TRBD1. The CDR3 region is CASSPGQGQFGYTF. The CDR3 DNA is TGTGCCAGTAGCCCTGGACAGGGGCAGTTTGGCTACACCTTC.